What follows is one T cell receptor beta chain and its context. The antigen this receptor binds is unknown. Base-call qualities are not available, and no considerably larger clone is one nucleotide away. This specimen comes from a study of CD8+CD57+ T cells in acquired aplastic anemia (dated by TCRdb to between 2018 and 2020). As for the study more broadly: A mean of around 3.2 ug of DNA, ranging from about 0.19 to 27.4 ug, was extracted from sorted CD4+ and CD8+ cells. CD8+CD57+ expansion was defined as frequency above the mean frequency observed in healthy subjects. What the work shows at the level of the full study, not this receptor alone: Although roughly 29 CD8+ CDR3 sequences were shared by patients and controls, these sequences appeared highly expressed in patients and within the immunodominant clones of patients. Patients and healthy controls showed no significant difference in CD8+ Simpson's diversity (P=0.060).

Genomic DNA was used as template for profiling of TCR beta VDJ combinations and CDR3 sequences. An Illumina HiSeq 2000 was the platform used for TCR repertoire sequencing. Processing in the source paper ran as follows. TRBV/TRBJ rearrangement plots, CDR3 size and DJ length profiles, and Simpson's diversity index were used to assess repertoires. The most abundant DNA sequence in the deep sequencing data was defined as the immunodominant clone. CDR3 amino acid sequences were screened for sharing across subjects and were compared with published repertoires and the VDJdb database. TCRdb redid the processing of the public reads, applying fastp at Q25 and MiXCR, and retained in-frame beta chains. Rows with one shared CDR3 protein collapse into an entry with the most common genes and DNA. The V and J calls here are based on TCRdb, not the publication. The sample includes 120,000 or so distinct CDR3 sequences, with 55% to 60% observed a single time. 25% to 30% of the sample is taken by the ten largest.

Patients chosen for sequencing had shown expansion of CD8+CD57+ cells by flow cytometry. Every patient had a diagnosis of severe acquired aplastic anemia based on International Study of Aplastic Anemia and Agranulocytosis and Camitta criteria. No patient had received any therapy when blood was sampled. In this study, sorted CD4+ and CD8+ T cells from the blood of healthy subjects and of severe aplastic anemia patients had their TCR repertoires deep-sequenced. Patients were enrolled in the USA under clinicaltrials.gov protocols 00001620, 01623167, 00001397, 00071045, 00081523 and 00961064. Ficoll-Paque density gradient centrifugation was used to isolate peripheral blood mononuclear cells. Before DNA was extracted, CD4+ and CD8+ T cells were sorted using either FACS or magnetic beads. Looking up the germline V gene yields CDR1 SNHLY and CDR2 FYNNEI. The V and J ends are trimmed by 3 bases and 5 bases, leaving 13 bases between them. The CDR3 spans 14 residues, from the cysteine through the phenylalanine. Only CDR3 DNA is held: 42 bases, read in frame from base 1.

The clonotype originates from a human donor with aplastic anemia. The sample comprised sorted CD4+, CD8+, or CD8+CD57+ T cells (not recorded which) from PBMCs. The V gene is TRBV2 and the J gene is TRBJ1-1; the D gene cannot be named for sure. This receptor carries the CDR3 CASSERRSLTEAFF. Here is the DNA: TGTGCCAGCAGTGAGCGTCGCAGTTTAACTGAAGCTTTCTTT.